The T cell receptor beta chain under discussion was sequenced for a study of cytomegalovirus exposure and HLA in healthy donors. Whole-study findings and limits: What TCR beta sequences reportedly achieved was accurate prediction of HLA-A and HLA-B alleles in most subjects.

From germline, CDR1 is MDHEN and CDR2 SYDVKM. Trimming cost V 4 bases and J 4 bases, with 11 bases left between them. The CDR3 has 13 residues. The PCR made use of 60 Vbeta and 13 Jbeta primers. Measured with immunoSEQ multiplex PCR; TCRdb has only the in-frame clones, and not every one. The data show around 120,000 clones, over 60% seen once. For this clone: The antigen is not known.

Sequencing was performed on PBMCs. The sequence was collected from a man younger than 35 in good health and CMV-seronegative. The chain is built from TRBV28 and TRBJ2-7; D not resolved. The CDR3 protein is CASSSRGLYEQYF. The DNA for the CDR3 is TGTGCCAGCAGTTCGCGCGGCTTATACGAGCAGTACTTC.